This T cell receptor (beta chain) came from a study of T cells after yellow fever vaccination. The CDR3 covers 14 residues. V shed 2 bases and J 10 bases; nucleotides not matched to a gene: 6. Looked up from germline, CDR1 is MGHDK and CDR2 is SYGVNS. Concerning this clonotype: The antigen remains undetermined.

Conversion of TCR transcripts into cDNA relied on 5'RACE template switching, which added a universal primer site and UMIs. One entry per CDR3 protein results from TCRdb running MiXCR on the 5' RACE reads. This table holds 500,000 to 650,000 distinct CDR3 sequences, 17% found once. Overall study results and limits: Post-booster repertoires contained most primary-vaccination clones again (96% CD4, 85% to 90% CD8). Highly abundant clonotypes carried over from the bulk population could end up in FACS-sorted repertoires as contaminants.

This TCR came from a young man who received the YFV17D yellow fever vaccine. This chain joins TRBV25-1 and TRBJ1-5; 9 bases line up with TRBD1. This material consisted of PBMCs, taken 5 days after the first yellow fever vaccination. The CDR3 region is CASSEGRQGGPQHF. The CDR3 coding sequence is TGTGCCAGCAGTGAAGGTAGACAGGGGGGCCCCCAGCATTTT.